The text below deals with one T cell receptor beta chain. Its target is not known. The record originates from a study of graft-versus-host responses after intestinal transplantation. Study-level points and caveats: Some GvH clones were seen earlier in gut or blood, suggesting intestinal origin.

Trimming took 11 bases from V and 6 from J, leaving 11 bases between them. CDR1 is MNHEY and CDR2 is SVGAGI in the germline V gene. The CDR3 extends over 10 amino acids. TCRdb keeps only in-frame clones here, not all; method: immunoSEQ multiplex PCR. The sample includes around 99,000 clones, roughly 86% seen only once; the top ten take about 0.7%. The sequencing here drew on unstimulated CD4+ T cells sorted from spleen or lymph node cells, taken before transplant. The sequence was collected from a human donor who was the organ donor for an intestinal transplant. The chain combines TRBV6-5 with TRBJ2-7, with D maybe TRBD2 (5 bases). CDR3: CAAREIEQYF. DNA of the CDR3: TGTGCCGCAAGGGAGATCGAGCAGTACTTC.